The T cell receptor beta chain under discussion was sequenced for a study of cytotoxic CD8 clonotypes in ibrutinib-treated CLL. Points on this clone: The antigen remains undetermined.

Study-level results: Clonality increased at ibrutinib response, then returned toward baseline at progression.

Produced via immunoSEQ multiplex PCR; TCRdb's table is partial and in-frame only. The sample lists more than 200,000 clones; more than 65% were seen once. The CDR3 consists of 15 residues. The junction had 6 bases not matched to a gene; V was cut back by 4 bases and J by 4 bases. Germline CDR1 reads SGDLS; CDR2 reads YYNGEE. Roughly 2.1 micrograms of genomic DNA came from cryopreserved PBMCs for TCR beta libraries. This chain connects TRBV9 to TRBJ2-3; 10 nucleotides line up with TRBD2. The specimen was PBMCs, collected after 12 months of ibrutinib treatment. This sequence was found in a human donor with chronic lymphocytic leukemia. For the CDR3, the DNA is TGTGCCAGCAGCACTAGCGGGACCGGGGCAGATACGCAGTATTTT. Its translation: CASSTSGTGADTQYF.